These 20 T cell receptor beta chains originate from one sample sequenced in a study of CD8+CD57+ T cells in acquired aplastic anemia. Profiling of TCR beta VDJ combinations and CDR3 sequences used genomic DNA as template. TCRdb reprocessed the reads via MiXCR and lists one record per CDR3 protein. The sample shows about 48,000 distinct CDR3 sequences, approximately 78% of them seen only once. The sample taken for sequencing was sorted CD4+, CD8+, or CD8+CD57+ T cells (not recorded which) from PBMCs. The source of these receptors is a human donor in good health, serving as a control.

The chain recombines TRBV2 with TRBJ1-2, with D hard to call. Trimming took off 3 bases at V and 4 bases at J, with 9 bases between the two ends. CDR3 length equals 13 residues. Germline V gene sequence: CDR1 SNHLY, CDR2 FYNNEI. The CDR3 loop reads CASSDGASYGYTF. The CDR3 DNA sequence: TGTGCCAGCAGTGACGGTGCCAGCTATGGCTACACCTTC.

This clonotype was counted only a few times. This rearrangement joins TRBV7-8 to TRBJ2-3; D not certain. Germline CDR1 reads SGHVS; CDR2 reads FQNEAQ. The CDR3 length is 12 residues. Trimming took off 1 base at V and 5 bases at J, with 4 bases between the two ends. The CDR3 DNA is TGTGCCAGCAGCTTAGGGTTAGATACGCAGTATTTT. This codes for CASSLGLDTQYF.

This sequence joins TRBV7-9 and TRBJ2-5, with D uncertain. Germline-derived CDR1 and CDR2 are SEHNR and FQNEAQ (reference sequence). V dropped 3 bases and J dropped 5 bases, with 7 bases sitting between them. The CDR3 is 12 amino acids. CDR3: CASSFVAETQYF. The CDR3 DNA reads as TGTGCCAGCAGCTTTGTCGCGGAGACCCAGTACTTC.

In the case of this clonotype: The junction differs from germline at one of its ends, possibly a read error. The CDR3 loop reads CASSQEGTSGGRNERFF. The DNA for the CDR3 is TGCGCCAGCAGCCAAGAAGGGACTAGCGGGGGACGGAATGAGCGGTTCTTC. The chain carries TRBV4-1 and TRBJ2-1; TRBD2 matches 14 bases. Looked up from germline, CDR1 is MGHRA and CDR2 is YSYEKL. The CDR3 runs to 17 residues.

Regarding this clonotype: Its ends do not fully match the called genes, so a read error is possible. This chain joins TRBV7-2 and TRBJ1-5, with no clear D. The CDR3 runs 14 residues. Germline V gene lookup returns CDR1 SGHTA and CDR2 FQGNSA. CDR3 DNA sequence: TGTCCCAGCAGCTTAGGAGGGAGCAATCAGCCCCAGCACTTT. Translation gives CPSSLGGSNQPQHF.

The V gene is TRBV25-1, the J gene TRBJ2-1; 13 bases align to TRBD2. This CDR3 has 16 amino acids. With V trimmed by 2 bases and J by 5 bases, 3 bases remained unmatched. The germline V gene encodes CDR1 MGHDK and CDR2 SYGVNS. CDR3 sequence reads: CASSEGTSGTDNEQFF. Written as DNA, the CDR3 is TGTGCCAGCAGTGAAGGGACTAGCGGGACCGACAATGAGCAGTTCTTC.

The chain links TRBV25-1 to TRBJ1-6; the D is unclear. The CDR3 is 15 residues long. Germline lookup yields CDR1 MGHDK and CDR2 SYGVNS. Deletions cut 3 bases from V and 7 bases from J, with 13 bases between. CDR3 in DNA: TGTGCCAGCAGTGAGTTCACCGGGCTAAATTCACCCCTCCACTTT. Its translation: CASSEFTGLNSPLHF.

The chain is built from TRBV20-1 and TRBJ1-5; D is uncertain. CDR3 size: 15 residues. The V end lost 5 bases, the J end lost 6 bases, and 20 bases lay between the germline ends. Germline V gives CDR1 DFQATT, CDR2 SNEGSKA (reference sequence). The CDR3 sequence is CSALDGRRSGQPQHF. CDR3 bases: TGCAGTGCTCTTGACGGAAGAAGGAGTGGTCAGCCCCAGCATTTT.

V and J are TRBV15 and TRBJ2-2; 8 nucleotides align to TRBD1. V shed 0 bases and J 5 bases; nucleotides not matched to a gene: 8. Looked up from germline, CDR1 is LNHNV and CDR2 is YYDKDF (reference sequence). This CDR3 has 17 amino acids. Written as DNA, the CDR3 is TGTGCCACCAGCAGAGATAAGGGACAGGCGTCAACCGGGGAGCTGTTTTTT. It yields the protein CATSRDKGQASTGELFF.

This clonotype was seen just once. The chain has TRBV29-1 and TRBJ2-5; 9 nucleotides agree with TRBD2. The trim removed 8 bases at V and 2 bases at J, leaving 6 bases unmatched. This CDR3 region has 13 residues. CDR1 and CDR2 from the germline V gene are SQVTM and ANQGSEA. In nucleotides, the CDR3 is TGCAGCCTCGTAGCGGGGGATCAAGAGACCCAGTACTTC. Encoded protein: CSLVAGDQETQYF.

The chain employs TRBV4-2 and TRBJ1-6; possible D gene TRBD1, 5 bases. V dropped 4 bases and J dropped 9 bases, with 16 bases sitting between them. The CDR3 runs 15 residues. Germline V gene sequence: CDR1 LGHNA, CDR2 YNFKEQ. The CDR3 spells CASSRAREASSPLHF. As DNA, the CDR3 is TGTGCCAGCAGCCGAGCCAGGGAGGCGAGTTCACCCCTCCACTTT.

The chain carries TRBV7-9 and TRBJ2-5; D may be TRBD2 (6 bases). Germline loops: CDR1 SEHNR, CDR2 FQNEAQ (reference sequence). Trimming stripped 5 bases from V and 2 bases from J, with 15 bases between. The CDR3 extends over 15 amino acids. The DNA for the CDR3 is TGTGCCAGCAGCGTATTGTTGGCGGGACAAGAGACCCAGTACTTC. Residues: CASSVLLAGQETQYF. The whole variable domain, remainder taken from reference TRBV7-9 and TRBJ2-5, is DTGVSQNPRHKITKRGQNVTFRCDPISEHNRLYWYRQTLGQGPEFLTYFQNEAQLEKSRLLSDRFSAERPKGSFSTLEIQRTEQGDSAMYLCASSVLLAGQETQYFGPGTRLLVL.

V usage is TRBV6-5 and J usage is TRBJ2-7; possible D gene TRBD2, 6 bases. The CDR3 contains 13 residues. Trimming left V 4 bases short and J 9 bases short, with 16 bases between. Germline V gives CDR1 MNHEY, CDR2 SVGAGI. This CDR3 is CASSSIMPGLQYF. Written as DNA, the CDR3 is TGTGCCAGCAGTTCAATTATGCCGGGACTGCAGTACTTC.

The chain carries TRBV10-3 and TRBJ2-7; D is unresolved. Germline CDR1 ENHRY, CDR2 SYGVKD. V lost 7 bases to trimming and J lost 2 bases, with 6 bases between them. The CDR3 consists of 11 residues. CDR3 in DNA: TGTGCCATCACGTCGGCCTACGAGCAGTACTTC. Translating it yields CAITSAYEQYF.

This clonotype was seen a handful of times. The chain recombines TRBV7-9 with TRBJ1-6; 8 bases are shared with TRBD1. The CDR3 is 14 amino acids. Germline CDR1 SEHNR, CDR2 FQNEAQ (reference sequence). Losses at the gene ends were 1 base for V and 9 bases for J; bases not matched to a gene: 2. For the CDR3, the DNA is TGTGCCAGCAGCTTAGGAGACAGGGGTTCACCCCTCCACTTT. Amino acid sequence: CASSLGDRGSPLHF.

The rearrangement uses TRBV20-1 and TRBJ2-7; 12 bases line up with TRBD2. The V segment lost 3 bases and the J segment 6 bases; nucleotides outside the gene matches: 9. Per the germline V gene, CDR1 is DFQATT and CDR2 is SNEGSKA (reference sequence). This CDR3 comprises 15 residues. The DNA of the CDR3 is TGCAGTGCTAGCGGATTACTAGCGGGGGGAGGCGAGCAGTACTTC. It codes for CSASGLLAGGGEQYF.

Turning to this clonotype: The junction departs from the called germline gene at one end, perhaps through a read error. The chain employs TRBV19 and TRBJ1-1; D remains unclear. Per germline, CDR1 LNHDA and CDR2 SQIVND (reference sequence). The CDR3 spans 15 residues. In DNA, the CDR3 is TGTGCCGGTAGTACGACTCCCCTGAGGAACACTGAAGCTTTCTTT. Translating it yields CAGSTTPLRNTEAFF.

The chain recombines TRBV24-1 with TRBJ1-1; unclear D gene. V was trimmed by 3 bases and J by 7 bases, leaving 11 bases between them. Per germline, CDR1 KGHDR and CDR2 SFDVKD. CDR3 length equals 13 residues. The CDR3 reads CATSDRPLGEAFF. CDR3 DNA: TGTGCCACCAGTGATAGACCGCTCGGTGAAGCTTTCTTT.

The CDR3 spells CASSLSGVRSNQPQHF. Here the CDR3 DNA reads TGTGCCAGCAGCCTTAGCGGGGTTCGCAGCAATCAGCCCCAGCATTTT. The chain employs TRBV11-1 and TRBJ1-5; no definite D call. This CDR3 has 16 amino acids. Trimming removed 5 bases at V and 1 base at J, with 15 bases between. CDR1 is SGHAT, CDR2 FQDESV, per germline (reference sequence).

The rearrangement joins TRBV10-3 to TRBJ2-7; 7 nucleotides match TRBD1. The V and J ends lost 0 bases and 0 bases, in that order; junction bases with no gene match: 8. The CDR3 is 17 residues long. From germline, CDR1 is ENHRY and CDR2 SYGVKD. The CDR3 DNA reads TGTGCCATCAGTGAGTCGACGGGACAGTCAAGCTCCTACGAGCAGTACTTC. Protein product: CAISESTGQSSSYEQYF.